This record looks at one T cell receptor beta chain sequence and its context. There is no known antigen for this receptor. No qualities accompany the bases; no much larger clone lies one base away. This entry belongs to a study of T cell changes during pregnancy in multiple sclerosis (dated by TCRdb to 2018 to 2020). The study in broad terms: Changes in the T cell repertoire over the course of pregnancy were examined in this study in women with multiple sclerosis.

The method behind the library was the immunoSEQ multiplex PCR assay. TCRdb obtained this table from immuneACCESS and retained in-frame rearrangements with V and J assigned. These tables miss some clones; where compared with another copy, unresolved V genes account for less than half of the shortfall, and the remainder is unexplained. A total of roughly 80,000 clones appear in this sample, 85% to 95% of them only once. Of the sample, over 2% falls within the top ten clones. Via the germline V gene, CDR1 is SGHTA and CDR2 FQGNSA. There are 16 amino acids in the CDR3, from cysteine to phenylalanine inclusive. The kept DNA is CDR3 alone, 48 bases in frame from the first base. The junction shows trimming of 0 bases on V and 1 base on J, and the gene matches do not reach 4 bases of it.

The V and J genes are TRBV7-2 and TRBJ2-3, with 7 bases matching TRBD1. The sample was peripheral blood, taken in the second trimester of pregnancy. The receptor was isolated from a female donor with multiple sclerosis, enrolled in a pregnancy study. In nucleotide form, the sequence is TGTGCCAGCAGCTTAGCGAAAGGGGGCCGCACAGATACGCAGTATTTT. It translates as CASSLAKGGRTDTQYF. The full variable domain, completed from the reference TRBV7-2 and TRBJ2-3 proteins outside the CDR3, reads GAGVSQSPSNKVTEKGKDVELRCDPISGHTALYWYRQSLGQGLEFLIYFQGNSAPDKSGLPSDRFSAERTGGSVSTLTIQRTQQEDSAVYLCASSLAKGGRTDTQYFGPGTRLTVL.